This paragraph reports one T cell receptor beta chain. What antigen it recognizes has not been identified. Base qualities are not at hand, and no much larger clone is one base apart. The sample originates from a study of blood T cell repertoires in COVID-19 (dated by TCRdb to the early 2020s). About the full investigation: Collaborator samples came from the United States, Italy and Spain and covered acute and convalescent phases of COVID-19. Samples were obtained from the ongoing ImmuneRACE study (first 160 participants) and from some 1,200 subjects provided by 6 global collaborators. Deeply sampled blood TCRbeta repertoires from subjects exposed to, actively infected with, or recovered from COVID-19 were included in the dataset. Nearly every sample came with metadata listing a de-identified subject ID, COVID-19 status, age in years and sex. The material from the prospective study consisted of cDNA or gDNA derived from T cells, B-cell-depleted T cells, or PBMCs. Where available, HLA class I and class II types were taken from metadata supplied by the sample provider and were not determined by assay-based typing. The repertoires were released in a freely available public database intended as a resource for research on the immune response to SARS-CoV-2. Study-wide findings and limitations: The amount of clinical and demographic metadata varied by source and participant and was provided uncurated.

Another Seattle source contributed samples from volunteer blood donors who had recovered from COVID-19. Whole blood was collected in K2EDTA tubes by collaborating institutions according to the institutions' own protocols. For TCRbeta analysis, collaborator samples were shipped as frozen whole blood, as isolated PBMCs, or as DNA extracted from either sample type. Germline trimming: 10 bases from V, 2 bases from J; junction bases outside gene matches: 7. In the germline V gene (reference sequence), CDR1 corresponds to MNHEY and CDR2 to SMNVEV. The CDR3 numbers 14 residues from cysteine through phenylalanine. Just the 42-base CDR3 DNA is kept, in frame starting at base 1. TCRbeta CDR3 regions were amplified from genomic DNA by means of the immunoSEQ Assay, a bias-controlled multiplex PCR. Per the original workflow: Within the assay, amplification of reference gene primers was used to estimate how many nucleated cells each sample contained. Sequence reads were collapsed and filtered to measure the absolute abundance of every unique TCRbeta CDR3 rearrangement. Productive Simpson clonality was computed per sample as the square root of Simpson's diversity index over productive rearrangements. Drawn from immuneACCESS, this table holds only the in-frame rearrangements with V and J called that TCRdb kept. Clones are partly lost; checked studies trace under half to an unresolved V gene and leave the rest unexplained. That table furnishes V, J and clone size, whereas the DNA furnished D and trimming. Across this sample there are just under 350,000 clones, with about 90% seen only once. The leading ten clones occupy 3% to 4% of the sample.

The sequence was collected from a woman aged 18-29 years who had recovered from COVID-19. The chain links TRBV27 with TRBJ2-1, with 8 bases matching TRBD2. The sample taken for sequencing was peripheral blood. The CDR3 is CAKKSGGPYNEQFF. The nucleotide sequence is given as TGTGCCAAGAAGTCGGGAGGGCCCTACAATGAGCAGTTCTTC.